Detailed here is one TCR beta chain. Its matching antigen is unknown. This sample is drawn from a study of T cells after yellow fever vaccination. Study-wide context: Fractions of low cell number were prepared using SMART-Seq v4 Ultra Low Input.

Study-level findings and limits: A large majority of primary-vaccination clones showed up again after the booster (approximately 95% CD4, around 88% CD8).

The TCR cDNA carried a universal primer site and UMIs from 5'RACE template switching. Using its own MiXCR run on the 5' RACE reads, TCRdb lists one record per CDR3 protein. The sample has nearly 550,000 distinct CDR3 sequences, 15% to 20% seen once; the top ten hold around 15%. Germline V gene sequence: CDR1 LGHNA, CDR2 YNFKEQ. After removal of 0 bases from V and 6 bases from J, the junction contained 13 bases not matched to a gene. The CDR3 totals 18 residues. V gene TRBV4-2 combines with J gene TRBJ2-1; 8 bases map to TRBD2. The material was PBMCs, obtained 15 days after the yellow fever booster vaccination. The clonotype comes from a man aged 25-45 years who received the YFV17D yellow fever vaccine. The chain's CDR3 is CASSQDVQGSGGVNEQFF. The CDR3 region has the DNA TGTGCCAGCAGCCAAGATGTGCAGGGGTCGGGAGGGGTCAATGAGCAGTTCTTC.